Below, 29 T cell receptor beta chains from the same sample are listed, as sequenced in a study of blood T cell repertoires in COVID-19. Sequenced by immunoSEQ multiplex PCR; TCRdb stores in-frame clones only, minus some. The sample lists around 300,000 clones; around 87% were seen once. The sequenced sample was PBMCs or T cells enriched from blood (not recorded which). The receptors here all came from a woman aged 18-30 years with acute COVID-19.

This clone was seen once. The rearrangement joins TRBV4-3 to TRBJ2-7; no firm D call. Trimming pared 4 bases from V and 3 bases from J, leaving 16 bases between. Germline V CDR1 and CDR2: LGHNA, YSLEER. This CDR3 has 15 amino acids. The CDR3 DNA follows: TGCGCCAGCAGCCTAGAGACTGGCCTTGGCTACGAGCAGTACTTC. The encoded protein is CASSLETGLGYEQYF.

The CDR3 DNA reads as TGCGCCAGCAGCCAAGTTTGGGACAACCCCTATGGCTACACCTTC. Protein: CASSQVWDNPYGYTF. The gene calls are TRBV4-1 and TRBJ1-2; D is possibly TRBD1 (6 bases). Germline V lookup: CDR1 MGHRA, CDR2 YSYEKL. V was cut by 1 base and J by 4 bases, with 13 bases left in between. The CDR3 totals 15 residues.

J is TRBJ2-1 and V is TRBV4-1; D perhaps matches TRBD2 (5 bases). The germline V and J ends were trimmed by 4 bases and 0 bases, with 22 bases remaining between them. The CDR3 sequence is 19 residues long. The germline CDR1 and CDR2 sequences are MGHRA and YSYEKL. CDR3: CASSLLAVRDPSSYNEQFF. Written as DNA, the CDR3 is TGCGCCAGCAGCCTCCTGGCGGTACGGGATCCCAGCTCCTACAATGAGCAGTTCTTC.

The chain carries TRBV11-2 and TRBJ2-7; 10 positions agree with TRBD2. The CDR3 spans 15 residues. Trimming at V came to 2 bases and at J to 6 bases, leaving 7 bases not matched to a gene. Germline V gene sequence: CDR1 SGHAT, CDR2 FQNNGV. In nucleotides, the CDR3 is TGTGCCAGCAGCTTACCAGGGCTAGCGGGAGTCGAGCAGTACTTC. Amino acids: CASSLPGLAGVEQYF.

The CDR3 region is CASSFRDSYNSPLHF. The DNA of the CDR3 is TGTGCCAGCAGTTTCCGGGACAGTTATAATTCACCCCTCCACTTT. The chain employs TRBV6-6 and TRBJ1-6; 7 bases align to TRBD1. Germline trimming cut 4 bases from V and 4 bases from J; bases unmatched to any gene: 4. CDR1 and CDR2 (germline): MNHNY, SVGAGI (reference sequence). CDR3 size: 15 residues.

This rearrangement joins TRBV5-1 to TRBJ2-5; D gene uncertain. This CDR3 has 15 amino acids. Germline values: CDR1 SGHRS, CDR2 YFSETQ. V gave up 4 bases and J gave up 4 bases, with 17 bases separating them. This chain's CDR3 is CASSATGPSAETQYF. The CDR3 DNA reads as TGCGCCAGCAGCGCAACTGGGCCCTCCGCAGAGACCCAGTACTTC.

This chain uses TRBV7-2 with TRBJ1-6; D uncertain. The CDR3 runs 13 residues. The germline V gene has CDR1 SGHTA and CDR2 FQGNSA. V was clipped by 5 bases and J by 10 bases, with 12 bases between them. The CDR3 coding sequence is TGTGCCAGCAGCCCCGAGGTCGAATCACCCCTCCACTTT. Translated, it gives CASSPEVESPLHF.

The V gene is TRBV4-2, the J gene TRBJ2-5; 8 nucleotides align to TRBD2. Trimming at V came to 0 bases and at J to 5 bases, leaving 8 bases not matched to a gene. The length of the CDR3 is 16 residues. The germline gives CDR1 LGHNA, CDR2 YNFKEQ. The CDR3 DNA reads as TGTGCCAGCAGCCAAGACGAGACTAGCGATGCGGAGACCCAGTACTTC. Residues: CASSQDETSDAETQYF.

This sequence joins TRBV25-1 and TRBJ2-2; 10 nucleotides align to TRBD2. The CDR3 contains 17 residues. CDR1 MGHDK and CDR2 SYGVNS come from the germline V gene. V shed 3 bases, J shed 3 bases, and the junction held 7 bases outside the gene matches. The CDR3 sequence is CASSELLAGFDTGELFF. The CDR3, as DNA: TGTGCCAGCAGTGAGCTACTAGCGGGATTTGACACCGGGGAGCTGTTTTTT.

The CDR3 sequence is CASSSGGIYTGELFF. As DNA, the CDR3 is TGTGCCAGCAGCTCAGGGGGGATATACACCGGGGAGCTGTTTTTT. The chain couples TRBV7-2 to TRBJ2-2, with D possibly TRBD1 on 7 matching bases. Germline assignment: CDR1 SGHTA and CDR2 FQGNSA. The CDR3 has 15 amino acids. Trimming stripped 4 bases from V and 3 bases from J, with 12 bases between.

In its sample, this clone was seen once. The V and J genes are TRBV18 and TRBJ1-3; D perhaps matches TRBD1 (5 bases). Trimming removed 2 bases at V and 2 bases at J, with 10 bases between. Germline CDR1 is KGHSH and CDR2 is LQKENI. This CDR3 spans 15 amino acids. CDR3 loop: CASSPGGGAGNTIYF. The CDR3 DNA follows: TGTGCCAGCTCACCAGGCGGGGGAGCTGGAAACACCATATATTTT. Based on the CDR3 plus reference TRBV18 and TRBJ1-3, the full variable domain is NAGVMQNPRHLVRRRGQEARLRCSPMKGHSHVYWYRQLPEEGLKFMVYLQKENIIDESGMPKERFSAEFPKEGPSILRIQQVVRGDSAAYFCASSPGGGAGNTIYFGEGSWLTVV.

This sequence joins TRBV6-6 and TRBJ2-3, with TRBD2 matching 8 bases. Germline trimming cut 7 bases from V and 2 bases from J; bases unmatched to any gene: 8. The CDR3 is 15 amino acids. CDR1 is MNHNY, CDR2 SVGAGI, per germline (reference sequence). The CDR3 sequence: CASILAGALTDTQYF. CDR3 bases: TGTGCCAGCATCCTAGCGGGCGCCCTCACAGATACGCAGTATTTT.

The chain carries TRBV10-2 and TRBJ2-7; 7 positions match TRBD2. The CDR3 sequence is 11 residues long. CDR1 and CDR2 (germline): WSHSY, SAAADI. V was pared by 9 bases and J by 5 bases, with 4 bases of the junction left unmatched. The CDR3 here is CASWGGDEQYF. CDR3 nucleotide sequence: TGCGCCAGTTGGGGGGGGGACGAGCAGTACTTC.

This clone was detected only a few times. The chain links TRBV29-1 to TRBJ2-7, with D possibly being TRBD1 (6 bases). CDR3 length equals 14 residues. The germline V and J ends were trimmed by 5 bases and 2 bases, with 16 bases remaining between them. Germline lookup yields CDR1 SQVTM and CDR2 ANQGSEA. This CDR3 reads CSVMIQGNPYEQYF. CDR3 sequence (DNA): TGCAGCGTTATGATACAGGGTAATCCCTACGAGCAGTACTTC.

The DNA for the CDR3 is TGTGCCAGCAGCTTAGAGGTTGGGGCCACTGAAGCTTTCTTT. It is translated as CASSLEVGATEAFF. The V and J genes are TRBV7-6 and TRBJ1-1; D possibly corresponds to TRBD1 (5 bases). Deletions cut 1 base from V and 4 bases from J, with 10 bases between. The CDR3 covers 14 residues. CDR1 and CDR2 from the germline V gene are SGHVS and FNYEAQ.

The chain employs TRBV27 and TRBJ2-7; D perhaps matches TRBD1 (6 bases). Trimming took off 3 bases at V and 2 bases at J, with 14 bases between the two ends. The CDR3 is made up of 15 amino acids. Germline CDR1 is MNHEY and CDR2 is SMNVEV (reference sequence). DNA of the CDR3: TGTGCCAGCAGTTTGTCAGGGGTTGGGACCTACGAGCAGTACTTC. Translation: CASSLSGVGTYEQYF.

This chain uses TRBV7-8 with TRBJ2-1; D may be TRBD2 (6 bases). This CDR3 is 14 amino acids long. V dropped 4 bases and J dropped 3 bases, with 10 bases sitting between them. The germline gives CDR1 SGHVS, CDR2 FQNEAQ. In DNA, the CDR3 is TGTGCCAGCAGCTGGGGCGGGAACTACAATGAGCAGTTCTTC. Its translation is CASSWGGNYNEQFF.

The rearrangement links TRBV12-3 or TRBV12-4 to TRBJ2-3; D ambiguous. This CDR3 spans 13 amino acids. V dropped 6 bases and J dropped 3 bases, with 10 bases sitting between them. CDR3 in DNA: TGTGCCAGCAGCTTGCTAGTTACAGATACGCAGTATTTT. The encoded protein is CASSLLVTDTQYF.

The genes are TRBV28 and TRBJ1-4; perhaps TRBD1 as D (6 bases). Trimming shortened V by 2 bases and J by 7 bases, and 8 bases separated the two germline ends. Germline V gene sequence: CDR1 MDHEN, CDR2 SYDVKM. This CDR3 spans 13 amino acids. DNA for the CDR3: TGTGCCAGCAGTTTAACAGGGAGTGAAAAACTGTTTTTT. Its translation is CASSLTGSEKLFF.

This clone was observed once. This chain uses TRBV29-1 with TRBJ2-1; tentatively, D is TRBD1 (6 bases). Germline V gene sequence: CDR1 SQVTM, CDR2 ANQGSEA. V lost 0 bases to trimming and J lost 8 bases, with 17 bases between them. The CDR3 has 15 residues. Here the CDR3 DNA reads TGCAGCGTTGAAGATCGGGGACATCTGTCCGATGAGCAGTTCTTC. As protein: CSVEDRGHLSDEQFF.

This chain uses TRBV7-2 with TRBJ2-7; a weak D match, TRBD2 (5 bases). The CDR3 loop spans 16 amino acids. The germline V and J ends were trimmed by 5 bases and 3 bases, with 20 bases remaining between them. Per the germline V gene, CDR1 is SGHTA and CDR2 is FQGNSA. The CDR3 DNA follows: TGTGCCAGCAGCCCAACCATATCCCGCGGGCACTACGAGCAGTACTTC. Its protein product is CASSPTISRGHYEQYF. Combining the CDR3 with reference TRBV7-2 and TRBJ2-7 gives the whole variable domain GAGVSQSPSNKVTEKGKDVELRCDPISGHTALYWYRQSLGQGLEFLIYFQGNSAPDKSGLPSDRFSAERTGGSVSTLTIQRTQQEDSAVYLCASSPTISRGHYEQYFGPGTRLTVT.

This sequence joins TRBV3-1 (or the pseudogene TRBV3-2) and TRBJ2-6; D call uncertain. The V and J ends lost 7 bases and 4 bases respectively, with 8 bases between them. The CDR3 runs 13 residues. Germline-derived CDR1 and CDR2 are LGHDT and YNNKEL (reference sequence). In DNA, the CDR3 is TGTGCCAGCACCCGGTTCGGGGCCAACGTCCTGACTTTC. This codes for CASTRFGANVLTF.

The chain has TRBV7-2 and TRBJ2-1; 8 bases agree with TRBD2. CDR1 and CDR2 from the germline V gene are SGHTA and FQGNSA. This CDR3 has 17 amino acids. V lost 3 bases and J lost 0; bases outside the gene matches: 7. The CDR3 nucleotides read TGTGCCAGCAGCTTTGGACTAGCTCAAAGCTCCTACAATGAGCAGTTCTTC. This sequence encodes CASSFGLAQSSYNEQFF.

V is TRBV27 and J is TRBJ2-7; the D is unclear. This CDR3 is built from 13 residues. Trimming removed 0 bases at V and 2 bases at J, with 5 bases between. CDR1 is MNHEY and CDR2 is SMNVEV in the germline V gene (reference sequence). CDR3 DNA sequence: TGTGCCAGCAGTTTATCAGCCACCTACGAGCAGTACTTC. Its translation is CASSLSATYEQYF.

The chain recombines TRBV7-2 with TRBJ1-1; 9 positions agree with TRBD1. Germline trimming cut 1 base from V and 10 bases from J; bases unmatched to any gene: 4. Germline loops: CDR1 SGHTA, CDR2 FQGNSA. CDR3 size: 13 residues. CDR3 sequence: CASSLGQGVGAFF. CDR3 coding DNA: TGTGCCAGCAGCTTAGGACAGGGGGTTGGAGCTTTCTTT.

This chain connects TRBV19 to TRBJ2-7, with D uncertain. This CDR3 comprises 12 residues. CDR1 and CDR2 from the germline V gene are LNHDA and SQIVND (reference sequence). V was cut by 4 bases and J by 5 bases, with 9 bases left in between. CDR3 loop: CASSTPPDEQYF. The CDR3 coding sequence is TGTGCCAGTAGTACACCCCCGGACGAGCAGTACTTC.

The gene calls are TRBV20-1 and TRBJ2-3; tentatively, D is TRBD2 (6 bases). Germline V gene lookup returns CDR1 DFQATT and CDR2 SNEGSKA (reference sequence). The CDR3 is 15 amino acids. V was cut by 3 bases and J by 5 bases, with 18 bases left in between. The CDR3: CSASFIRARGDTQYF. CDR3 bases: TGCAGTGCTAGTTTCATACGGGCGCGGGGAGATACGCAGTATTTT.

The V gene is TRBV6-2 or TRBV6-3, the J gene TRBJ2-1; D might be TRBD2 (6 bases). This CDR3 comprises 16 residues. The ends were cut back, 3 bases at V and 1 base at J, with 13 bases in the middle. In germline, CDR1 is MNHEY, CDR2 SVGEGT. The CDR3 reads CASSYVGRGSYNEQFF. CDR3 in DNA: TGTGCCAGCAGTTATGTCGGGAGAGGGTCCTACAATGAGCAGTTCTTC.

J is TRBJ2-1 and V is TRBV29-1, with TRBD2 matching 15 bases. The V segment lost 6 bases and the J segment 8 bases; nucleotides outside the gene matches: 5. In germline, CDR1 is SQVTM, CDR2 ANQGSEA. This CDR3 is built from 14 residues. The CDR3 DNA reads TGCAGCGTCGGCGGACTAGCGGGAGGGTATGAGCAGTTCTTC. Translation: CSVGGLAGGYEQFF.